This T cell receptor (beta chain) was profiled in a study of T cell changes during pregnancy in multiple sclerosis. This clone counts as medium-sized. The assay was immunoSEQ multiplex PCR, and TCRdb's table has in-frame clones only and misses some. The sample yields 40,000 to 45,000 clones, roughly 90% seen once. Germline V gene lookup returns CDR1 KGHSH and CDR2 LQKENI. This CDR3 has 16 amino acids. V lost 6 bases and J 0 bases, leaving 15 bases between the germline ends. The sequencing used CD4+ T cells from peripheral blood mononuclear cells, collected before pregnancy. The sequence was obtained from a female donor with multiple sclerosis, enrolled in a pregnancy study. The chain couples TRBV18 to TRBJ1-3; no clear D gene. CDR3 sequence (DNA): TGTGCCAGCTCGCGATCTGAGGGAGGCTCTGGAAACACCATATATTTT. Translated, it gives CASSRSEGGSGNTIYF.